The 28 T cell receptor beta chains in this list originate from one sample, sequenced in a study of blood T cells in healthy people across ages. Combining a sample-barcoded 5' primer with a J-beta primer mix, a second PCR ran for 7 to 11 cycles. TCRdb itself ran the 5' RACE reads through MiXCR, one entry per CDR3 protein. Of over 1,300,000 distinct CDR3 sequences listed, approximately 59% are singletons. The source material was blood. The receptor source for this set is a man aged 18 to 29 in good health.

The chain has TRBV5-1 and TRBJ2-5; TRBD2 aligns across 9 bases. V trimming: 2 bases; J trimming: 0 bases; junction bases outside the gene matches: 5. The V gene's germline CDR1 is SGHRS and CDR2 YFSETQ. This CDR3 is 16 amino acids long. The CDR3 is CASSLASSGNQETQYF. Written as DNA, the CDR3 is TGCGCCAGCAGCTTAGCGTCTAGCGGGAACCAAGAGACCCAGTACTTC.

This clonotype occurred once. The chain uses TRBV7-9 and TRBJ1-1; D may be TRBD1 (6 bases). V was trimmed by 7 bases and J by 1 base, leaving 16 bases between them. Germline V lookup: CDR1 SEHNR, CDR2 FQNEAQ (reference sequence). CDR3 length equals 15 residues. The CDR3 loop is CASIWGGGGNTEAFF. The DNA for the CDR3 is TGTGCCAGCATCTGGGGGGGCGGCGGGAACACTGAAGCTTTCTTT.

This clonotype was seen a handful of times. This rearrangement joins TRBV12-3 or TRBV12-4 to TRBJ2-5, with 12 bases lining up with TRBD2. Losses at the gene ends were 5 bases for V and 4 bases for J; bases not matched to a gene: 5. The CDR3 spans 15 residues. The CDR3 spells CASSPRLAGVETQYF. CDR3 DNA sequence: TGTGCCAGCAGTCCTCGACTAGCGGGAGTAGAGACCCAGTACTTC.

The rearrangement links TRBV4-3 to TRBJ2-5; TRBD1 might be the D (6 bases). The J call may be incorrect, as the DNA end agrees better with TRBJ2-7. Per the germline V gene, CDR1 is LGHNA and CDR2 is YSLEER. The CDR3 extends over 15 amino acids. The DNA of the CDR3 is TGCGCCAGCAGCCAAGAGTTGTACAGGGTCTACGAGCAGTACTTC. Amino acid sequence: CASSQELYRVYEQYF.

The gene calls are TRBV11-2 and TRBJ2-7; 7 bases map to TRBD1. This CDR3 region has 16 residues. The trim removed 0 bases at V and 4 bases at J, leaving 9 bases unmatched. The germline V gene encodes CDR1 SGHAT and CDR2 FQNNGV. The CDR3 here is CASSLEGVGGLYEQYF. CDR3 bases: TGTGCCAGCAGCTTAGAAGGGGTAGGGGGCCTGTACGAGCAGTACTTC.

This rearrangement joins TRBV12-3 or TRBV12-4 to TRBJ2-1; D remains ambiguous. The CDR3 spans 9 residues. The ends were cut back, 8 bases at V and 5 bases at J, with 1 base in the middle. The CDR3 nucleotides are TGTGCCAGCCACAATGAGCAGTTCTTC. It yields the protein CASHNEQFF.

This clonotype turned up a few times. The rearrangement joins TRBV20-1 to TRBJ2-3; TRBD2 might be the D (5 bases). V was pared by 1 base and J by 5 bases, with 13 bases between. Germline V gene data show CDR1 as DFQATT and CDR2 as SNEGSKA (reference sequence). This CDR3 has 14 residues. Here the CDR3 reads CSARVGDGRDTQYF. In DNA form, the CDR3 reads TGCAGTGCTAGAGTGGGAGACGGAAGAGATACGCAGTATTTT.

Only a few counts were recorded for this clonotype. The gene calls are TRBV10-3 and TRBJ2-7, with D uncertain. Germline loops: CDR1 ENHRY, CDR2 SYGVKD. The CDR3 consists of 14 residues. Trimming pared 8 bases from V and 6 bases from J, leaving 20 bases between. This CDR3 reads CAISLGPFSPEQYF. The CDR3 coding sequence is TGTGCCATCTCTCTTGGCCCATTTTCCCCCGAGCAGTACTTC.

The CDR3 protein is CASSQVVRGSEQYF. The CDR3 coding sequence is TGCGCCAGCAGCCAAGTGGTGAGGGGGTCCGAGCAGTACTTC. The chain combines TRBV4-3 with TRBJ2-7; D is perhaps TRBD1 (6 bases). The CDR3 is made up of 14 amino acids. Germline assignment: CDR1 LGHNA and CDR2 YSLEER. Deletions cut 1 base from V and 6 bases from J, with 13 bases between.

The chain is built from TRBV7-2 and TRBJ2-3; D possibly uses TRBD1 or TRBD2 (7 bases each). The germline CDR1 and CDR2 sequences are SGHTA and FQGNSA. The CDR3 spans 15 residues. CDR3 coding DNA: TGTGCAACCAGAGGGGGCGGGAGAGGATCAGATACGCAGTATTTT. Protein: CATRGGGRGSDTQYF. The variable domain in full, completed from reference TRBV7-2 and TRBJ2-3, reads GAGVSQSPSNKVTEKGKDVELRCDPISGHTALYWYRQSLGQGLEFLIYFQGNSAPDKSGLPSDRFSAERTGGSVSTLTIQRTQQEDSAVYLCATRGGGRGSDTQYFGPGTRLTVL.

This chain links TRBV2 with TRBJ1-4; 7 nucleotides match TRBD1. CDR1 and CDR2 (germline): SNHLY, FYNNEI. This CDR3 comprises 13 residues. After removal of 9 bases from V and 4 bases from J, the junction contained 5 bases not matched to a gene. The CDR3 DNA reads TGTGCCAGTGCTCGGGACAGTAATGAAAAACTGTTTTTT. Its translation is CASARDSNEKLFF.

The chain carries TRBV20-1 and TRBJ1-2; 8 bases agree with TRBD1. This CDR3 region has 13 residues. V lost 6 bases, J lost 6 bases, and 9 bases stayed unmatched. Germline V lookup: CDR1 DFQATT, CDR2 SNEGSKA (reference sequence). CDR3 sequence reads: CSADPGQGHGYTF. CDR3 bases: TGCAGTGCAGACCCCGGACAGGGCCATGGCTACACCTTC.

The chain combines TRBV12-3 or TRBV12-4 with TRBJ1-2; the match to TRBD1 covers 12 bases. The CDR3 totals 16 residues. Losses at the gene ends were 5 bases for V and 13 bases for J; bases not matched to a gene: 17. Here the CDR3 DNA reads TGTGCCAGCAGTCCAATAGGGGGGACAGGGGGCGAATATTCCACCTTC. This gives the protein CASSPIGGTGGEYSTF.

V gene TRBV20-1 combines with J gene TRBJ2-3, with TRBD2 identical over 7 bases. The CDR3 extends over 16 amino acids. Germline loops: CDR1 DFQATT, CDR2 SNEGSKA (reference sequence). Unmatched junction bases numbered 14, after V lost 6 bases and J lost 2 bases. In DNA, the CDR3 is TGCAGTGCCCAGGCGGGGAGCGGGGCCCCCACAGATACGCAGTATTTT. Encoded protein: CSAQAGSGAPTDTQYF.

This chain uses TRBV7-2 with TRBJ2-3; D not resolved. The V gene lost 8 bases and the J gene lost 3 bases, with 15 bases spanning the gap. This CDR3 contains 14 residues. The germline V gene encodes CDR1 SGHTA and CDR2 FQGNSA. The CDR3 sequence: CASGRPVGTDTQYF. The CDR3 DNA reads TGTGCCAGCGGAAGGCCCGTGGGGACAGATACGCAGTATTTT. Together with reference TRBV7-2 and TRBJ2-3, the CDR3 gives the full variable domain: GAGVSQSPSNKVTEKGKDVELRCDPISGHTALYWYRQSLGQGLEFLIYFQGNSAPDKSGLPSDRFSAERTGGSVSTLTIQRTQQEDSAVYLCASGRPVGTDTQYFGPGTRLTVL.

The V and J genes are TRBV29-1 and TRBJ1-2; D remains unclear. V shed 5 bases and J shed 6 bases, with 10 bases lying between them. This CDR3 spans 11 amino acids. Germline lookup yields CDR1 SQVTM and CDR2 ANQGSEA. Here the CDR3 reads CSVLFGHGYTF. CDR3 bases: TGCAGCGTTCTTTTCGGCCATGGCTACACCTTC.

This chain links TRBV9 with TRBJ2-3; TRBD1 matches at 9 bases. CDR1 is SGDLS and CDR2 is YYNGEE in the germline V gene. Unmatched junction bases numbered 10, after V lost 3 bases and J lost 5 bases. The CDR3 contains 16 residues. CDR3 amino acids: CASSAEDRGLGDTQYF. CDR3 sequence (DNA): TGTGCCAGCAGCGCTGAGGACAGGGGACTTGGAGATACGCAGTATTTT. The full variable domain, its missing parts supplied by reference TRBV9 and TRBJ2-3, is DSGVTQTPKHLITATGQRVTLRCSPRSGDLSVYWYQQSLDQGLQFLIQYYNGEERAKGNILERFSAQQFPDLHSELNLSSLELGDSALYFCASSAEDRGLGDTQYFGPGTRLTVL.

Only a few counts were recorded for this clonotype. The chain employs TRBV12-3 or TRBV12-4 and TRBJ1-2; D is ambiguous. The CDR3 loop spans 14 amino acids. V was clipped by 5 bases and J by 4 bases, with 14 bases between them. The CDR3 region is CASSPGKSSYGYTF. CDR3 nucleotides: TGTGCCAGCAGTCCAGGAAAAAGTTCCTATGGCTACACCTTC.

The chain is built from TRBV25-1 and TRBJ2-7; TRBD2 might be the D (5 bases). The J call may be wrong; the DNA end is better matched by TRBJ2-5. Looked up from germline, CDR1 is MGHDK and CDR2 is SYGVNS. The CDR3 runs 16 residues. CDR3 protein: CASSERVRTPGETQYF. For the CDR3, the DNA is TGTGCCAGCAGCGAAAGAGTCAGGACGCCGGGGGAGACCCAGTACTTC.

The J gene is TRBJ1-2, the V gene TRBV7-9; D may be TRBD1 (6 bases). The germline CDR1 and CDR2 sequences are SEHNR and FQNEAQ (reference sequence). This CDR3 is built from 13 residues. The CDR3 sequence is CVMRTESNYGYTF. The CDR3 DNA follows: TGTGTAATGCGGACAGAATCTAACTATGGCTACACCTTC.

The table lists this clonotype with a few counts. J is TRBJ2-5 and V is TRBV18, with 8 bases that match TRBD1. The J call may be in error: the DNA end matches TRBJ2-7 better. Germline CDR1 KGHSH, CDR2 LQKENI. The CDR3 runs 14 residues. CDR3 loop: CASSPDRVSYEQYF. The CDR3 DNA follows: TGTGCCAGCTCACCGGACAGGGTGTCGTACGAGCAGTACTTC.

V and J are TRBV27 and TRBJ1-4; unclear D gene. CDR1 and CDR2 from the germline V gene are MNHEY and SMNVEV (reference sequence). CDR3 length equals 14 residues. V was clipped by 6 bases and J by 4 bases, with 12 bases between them. CDR3 residues: CASSFSGINEKLFF. The CDR3 coding sequence is TGTGCCAGCAGCTTTAGTGGGATTAATGAAAAACTGTTTTTT.

In its sample, this clonotype was seen a few times. The junction and the germline gene differ at one end; a read error may be behind it. This chain connects TRBV10-3 to TRBJ2-4; possible D gene TRBD1, 5 bases. In germline, CDR1 is ENHRY, CDR2 SYGVKD. This CDR3 is 15 amino acids long. Here the CDR3 reads CAISGSETEKNIQYF. Written as DNA, the CDR3 is TGTGCTATCAGTGGTTCGGAGACAGAGAAAAACATTCAGTACTTC.

The chain is built from TRBV13 and TRBJ2-5, with 13 bases aligning to TRBD2. With V trimmed by 5 bases and J by 5 bases, 5 bases remained unmatched. The CDR3 is made up of 15 amino acids. Germline values: CDR1 PRHDT, CDR2 FYEKMQ (reference sequence). The CDR3 bases are TGTGCCAGCAGCACTAGCGGGGGGGCTGGGGAGACCCAGTACTTC. This codes for CASSTSGGAGETQYF.

This clonotype was detected only a few times. The V call is TRBV24-1, the J call TRBJ2-5; D call uncertain. The end of the DNA is better explained by TRBJ2-7, so the J call may be wrong. The V gene's germline CDR1 is KGHDR and CDR2 SFDVKD. The CDR3 totals 13 residues. CDR3 sequence reads: CATSEGYHYEQYF. The CDR3 DNA sequence: TGTGCCACCAGTGAGGGTTACCACTACGAGCAGTACTTC.

This chain connects TRBV10-3 to TRBJ1-2; D remains ambiguous. V lost 7 bases to trimming and J lost 4 bases, with 13 bases between them. Germline V gene sequence: CDR1 ENHRY, CDR2 SYGVKD. The CDR3 covers 13 residues. CDR3 residues: CAIIGAESYGYTF. The CDR3 DNA follows: TGTGCCATCATCGGAGCGGAGAGCTATGGCTACACCTTC.

V usage is TRBV6-5 and J usage is TRBJ2-3; no firm D call. CDR1 MNHEY and CDR2 SVGAGI come from the germline V gene. Trimming took 6 bases from V and 5 from J, leaving 9 bases between them. The CDR3 consists of 12 residues. CDR3 sequence: CASSNRGDTQYF. The CDR3 nucleotides read TGTGCCAGCAGCAACCGAGGAGATACGCAGTATTTT.

The chain is built from TRBV19 and TRBJ1-5, with no clear D. V was trimmed by 2 bases and J by 7 bases, leaving 6 bases between them. CDR1 is LNHDA, CDR2 SQIVND, per germline (reference sequence). The CDR3 runs 12 residues. Here the CDR3 reads CASSISAQPQHF. CDR3 coding DNA: TGTGCCAGTAGTATAAGTGCCCAGCCCCAGCATTTT.